These 26 T cell receptor beta chains share one sample of origin, sequenced in a study of T cells after yellow fever vaccination. TCRdb reanalysed the 5' RACE reads using MiXCR and keeps one entry per CDR3 protein. The sample yields some 100,000 distinct CDR3 sequences, over 8% seen once. The sample here was CD8+ T cells not binding an NS4B(214-222) dextramer, sorted from PBMCs, taken approximately 15 days after the first yellow fever vaccination. The source of these receptors is a young man who received the YFV17D yellow fever vaccine.

The J gene is TRBJ2-7, the V gene TRBV11-2; 7 nucleotides align to TRBD1. This CDR3 has 14 residues. J gave up 2 bases and V 2 bases, and 3 bases lay outside the gene matches. CDR1 and CDR2 from the germline V gene are SGHAT and FQNNGV. CDR3 sequence: CASSLRQGPYEQYF. In DNA, the CDR3 is TGTGCCAGCAGCTTAAGACAGGGACCCTACGAGCAGTACTTC.

This chain links TRBV11-2 with TRBJ2-7, with D perhaps TRBD1 or TRBD2 (5 bases each). V was trimmed by 5 bases and J by 2 bases, leaving 13 bases between them. Germline V gives CDR1 SGHAT, CDR2 FQNNGV. This CDR3 comprises 14 residues. The chain's CDR3 is CASSPPGTTYEQYF. The DNA of the CDR3 is TGTGCCAGCAGCCCCCCCGGGACGACCTACGAGCAGTACTTC.

The rearrangement uses TRBV4-1 and TRBJ2-7; D gene unclear. The germline V and J ends were trimmed by 4 bases and 0 bases, with 10 bases remaining between them. Germline V gene lookup returns CDR1 MGHRA and CDR2 YSYEKL. The CDR3 covers 14 residues. In nucleotides, the CDR3 is TGCGCCAGCAGCCCCGCCCATAGCTCCTACGAGCAGTACGTC. It translates to CASSPAHSSYEQYV.

This chain connects TRBV27 to TRBJ2-6, with no clear D. Between the trimmed V and J ends, which lost 6 bases and 0 bases, there was a span of 18 bases. CDR1 and CDR2 from the germline V gene are MNHEY and SMNVEV (reference sequence). The CDR3 is 18 residues long. The chain's CDR3 is CASRSTSSWRSGANVLTF. Here the CDR3 DNA reads TGTGCCAGCAGATCCACCTCGAGTTGGCGCTCTGGGGCCAACGTCCTGACTTTC.

This clonotype was recorded a few times. This rearrangement joins TRBV4-1 to TRBJ2-1; D unclear. In germline, CDR1 is MGHRA, CDR2 YSYEKL. The ends were cut back, 1 base at V and 1 base at J, with 11 bases in the middle. The CDR3 totals 16 residues. The CDR3 coding sequence is TGCGCCAGCAGCCAAGCCCCCGGGCTTTCCTACAATGAGCAGTTCTTC. It is translated as CASSQAPGLSYNEQFF.

This clonotype was observed a handful of times. CDR3 in amino acids: CASSDILADEQFF. CDR3 in DNA: TGTGCCAGCAGCGACATCCTAGCTGATGAGCAGTTCTTC. The V and J genes are TRBV7-3 and TRBJ2-1; TRBD2 might be the D (5 bases). Germline V gene data show CDR1 as SGHTA and CDR2 as FQGTGA. CDR3 length: 13 residues. Deletions cut 5 bases from V and 8 bases from J, with 13 bases between.

The V call is TRBV4-2, the J call TRBJ2-2; unclear D gene. The CDR3 loop spans 17 amino acids. V was pared by 1 base and J by 0 bases, with 12 bases between. The V gene's germline CDR1 is LGHNA and CDR2 YNFKEQ. The CDR3 DNA is TGTGCCAGCAGCCAAGTCTTCCGGACGGCGAACACCGGGGAGCTGTTTTTT. Encoded protein: CASSQVFRTANTGELFF.

This clonotype was observed a few times. The rearrangement joins TRBV20-1 to TRBJ2-4; either TRBD1 or TRBD2 may supply D (5 bases each). The CDR3 is made up of 13 amino acids. Trimming cost V 0 bases and J 7 bases, with 10 bases left between them. Germline V lookup: CDR1 DFQATT, CDR2 SNEGSKA (reference sequence). CDR3 nucleotides: TGCAGTGCTAGAGATCTGGGACCCAACATTCAGTACTTC. The encoded protein is CSARDLGPNIQYF.

The rearrangement uses TRBV12-3 or TRBV12-4 and TRBJ2-7; D not resolved. The CDR3 is made up of 12 amino acids. V was cut by 2 bases and J by 2 bases, with 4 bases left in between. The chain's CDR3 is CASSLTPYEQYF. The CDR3 bases are TGTGCCAGCAGTTTAACCCCCTACGAGCAGTACTTC.

The rearrangement links TRBV27 to TRBJ2-7, with a possible D match to TRBD1 (6 bases). Germline CDR1 is MNHEY and CDR2 is SMNVEV (reference sequence). The V gene lost 5 bases and the J gene lost 2 bases, with 19 bases spanning the gap. The CDR3 totals 16 residues. In DNA form, the CDR3 reads TGTGCCAGCAGTCCAGGCCTTCACACAGGGACCTACGAGCAGTACGTC. It yields the protein CASSPGLHTGTYEQYV.

The rearrangement uses TRBV11-1 and TRBJ2-1, with a tentative D call TRBD2 (5 bases). The germline CDR1 and CDR2 sequences are SGHAT and FQDESV (reference sequence). The V gene lost 4 bases and the J gene lost 9 bases, with 19 bases spanning the gap. The CDR3 totals 15 residues. The CDR3 DNA sequence: TGTGCCAGCAGCTCGAAGGACTTTCCTATCGGTGAGCAGTTCTTC. Its protein is CASSSKDFPIGEQFF.

This clonotype was recorded a few times. The V and J genes are TRBV12-3 or TRBV12-4 and TRBJ1-1; D ambiguous. Trimming took 3 bases from V and 7 from J, leaving 9 bases between them. The CDR3 consists of 12 residues. The CDR3 coding sequence is TGTGCCAGCAGTTTTACGCCGATTGAAGCTTTCTTT. Translation: CASSFTPIEAFF.

The chain links TRBV2 to TRBJ1-2, with TRBD1 identical over 7 bases. The CDR3 is 14 amino acids. Germline V gene data show CDR1 as SNHLY and CDR2 as FYNNEI. With 5 bases clipped from V and 8 bases from J, the junction kept 11 bases outside the gene matches. Here the CDR3 reads CASSLGNRGYGYTF. The CDR3 DNA is TGTGCCAGCAGTCTGGGCAACAGGGGATACGGCTACACCTTC. Full variable domain (missing parts from reference TRBV2 and TRBJ1-2): EPEVTQTPSHQVTQMGQEVILRCVPISNHLYFYWYRQILGQKVEFLVSFYNNEISEKSEIFDDQFSVERPDGSNFTLKIRSTKLEDSAMYFCASSLGNRGYGYTFGSGTRLTVV.

The chain has TRBV19 and TRBJ2-7; TRBD1 is a possible D gene (6 bases). CDR1 is LNHDA, CDR2 SQIVND, per germline (reference sequence). The CDR3 contains 15 residues. The V end lost 2 bases, the J end lost 0 bases, and 11 bases lay between the germline ends. The CDR3 bases are TGTGCCAGTAGTATAAACGCAGGGGTCTCCTACGAGCAGTACTTC. Protein sequence: CASSINAGVSYEQYF.

This clonotype was observed a few times. This chain links TRBV7-9 with TRBJ2-1; 14 nucleotides match TRBD2. Germline V gives CDR1 SEHNR, CDR2 FQNEAQ (reference sequence). The CDR3 contains 16 residues. After removal of 5 bases from V and 7 bases from J, the junction contained 7 bases not matched to a gene. CDR3 sequence reads: CASSPTSGGDINEQFF. The CDR3 DNA follows: TGTGCCAGCAGCCCGACTAGCGGGGGGGACATTAATGAGCAGTTCTTC.

This clonotype came up a few times. The chain couples TRBV14 to TRBJ2-5, with D perhaps TRBD1 or TRBD2 (7 bases each). The V and J ends lost 5 bases and 4 bases respectively, with 14 bases between them. CDR1 is SGHDN and CDR2 is FVKESK in the germline V gene. This CDR3 has 14 amino acids. The CDR3 region is CASSEGRGGETQYF. The CDR3 DNA reads TGTGCCAGCAGCGAAGGCAGGGGGGGAGAGACCCAGTACTTC.

Details on this clonotype: This may be a read error: a much more frequent sequence differs by one nucleotide. V is TRBV7-6 and J is TRBJ1-1; D gene ambiguous. Per the germline V gene, CDR1 is SGHVS and CDR2 is FNYEAQ. This CDR3 is 13 amino acids long. The V gene lost 5 bases and the J gene lost 5 bases, with 12 bases spanning the gap. CDR3 in amino acids: CASSRGRKTEAFF. The CDR3 nucleotides read TGTGCCAGCAGCAGAGGACGGAAAACTGAAGCTTTCTTT. The full variable domain, completed using reference TRBV7-6 and TRBJ1-1, is GAGVSQSPRYKVTKRGQDVALRCDPISGHVSLYWYRQALGQGPEFLTYFNYEAQQDKSGLPNDRFSAERPEGSISTLTIQRTEQRDSAMYRCASSRGRKTEAFFGQGTRLTVV.

The rearrangement joins TRBV29-1 to TRBJ2-3; D perhaps matches TRBD2 (5 bases). Trimming shortened V by 6 bases and J by 4 bases, and 17 bases separated the two germline ends. The germline V gene has CDR1 SQVTM and CDR2 ANQGSEA. The CDR3 contains 14 residues. This CDR3 is CSVSSRGSADTQYF. Written as DNA, the CDR3 is TGCAGCGTCTCCTCCCGGGGTTCCGCAGATACGCAGTATTTT.

This clonotype was picked up a small number of times. The J gene is TRBJ2-1, the V gene TRBV6-2 or TRBV6-3, with D possibly matching TRBD1 (6 bases). Germline CDR1 is MNHEY and CDR2 is SVGEGT. The V and J ends lost 6 bases and 0 bases respectively, with 12 bases between them. This CDR3 spans 15 amino acids. CDR3 region: CASSTGYSSYNEQFF. In DNA form, the CDR3 reads TGTGCCAGCAGCACAGGGTACAGCTCCTACAATGAGCAGTTCTTC.

J is TRBJ2-7 and V is TRBV5-4, with a possible D match to TRBD2 (6 bases). In germline, CDR1 is SGHNT, CDR2 YYREEE (reference sequence). The CDR3 covers 14 residues. The V gene lost 4 bases and the J gene lost 2 bases, with 13 bases spanning the gap. The CDR3 loop reads CASSLHGRPYEQYF. CDR3 bases: TGTGCCAGCAGCCTGCATGGGAGGCCCTACGAGCAGTACTTC.

This chain links TRBV7-9 with TRBJ2-3; D might be TRBD2 (5 bases). Trimming left V 2 bases short and J 2 bases short, with 17 bases between. The germline V gene encodes CDR1 SEHNR and CDR2 FQNEAQ (reference sequence). The CDR3 has 17 amino acids. Here the CDR3 reads CASSLSQNGVYTDTQYF. The CDR3 DNA reads TGTGCCAGCAGCTTATCTCAAAACGGGGTATACACAGATACGCAGTATTTT.

A word on this clonotype: A single base separates this from a much larger clone, so it may be a read error. The J gene is TRBJ2-7, the V gene TRBV6-6; D is unclear. Trimming shortened V by 8 bases and J by 8 bases, and 19 bases separated the two germline ends. The germline gives CDR1 MNHNY, CDR2 SVGAGI (reference sequence). The CDR3 is 13 amino acids. The CDR3 region is CASRSGGVPKQYV. Here the CDR3 DNA reads TGTGCCAGCCGTTCAGGTGGTGTCCCGAAGCAGTACGTC.

This chain uses TRBV4-3 with TRBJ1-1; the D gene is possibly TRBD1 (5 bases). CDR3 size: 15 residues. In germline, CDR1 is LGHNA, CDR2 YSLEER. With 1 base removed from V and 8 bases from J, the gap between germline ends came to 17 bases. The CDR3 bases are TGCGCCAGCAGCCAAGGAGAGTCCGCAGGGCGAGAAGCTTTCTTT. Encoded protein: CASSQGESAGREAFF.

This clonotype turned up a few times. The V call is TRBV27, the J call TRBJ2-7; D unclear. The CDR3 totals 15 residues. Trimming pared 4 bases from V and 0 bases from J, leaving 13 bases between. CDR1 MNHEY and CDR2 SMNVEV come from the germline V gene (reference sequence). The chain's CDR3 is CASSSERLPSYEQYF. Here the CDR3 DNA reads TGTGCCAGCAGTTCAGAACGGCTTCCCTCCTACGAGCAGTACTTC.

This clonotype was counted many times. The chain employs TRBV14 and TRBJ2-1; D is ambiguous. CDR1 and CDR2 from the germline V gene are SGHDN and FVKESK. The length of the CDR3 is 12 residues. V was cut by 2 bases and J by 7 bases, with 6 bases left in between. In DNA form, the CDR3 reads TGTGCCAGCAGCCAAAGGCGGAATGAGCAGTTCTTC. It translates to CASSQRRNEQFF. The full variable domain, with the rest looked up from reference TRBV14 and TRBJ2-1, is EAGVTQFPSHSVIEKGQTVTLRCDPISGHDNLYWYRRVMGKEIKFLLHFVKESKQDESGMPNNRFLAERTGGTYSTLKVQPAELEDSGVYFCASSQRRNEQFFGPGTRLTVL.

The table lists this clonotype with a few counts. J is TRBJ2-1 and V is TRBV6-4; the match to TRBD1 covers 12 bases. The CDR3 runs 15 residues. The V and J ends lost 3 bases and 7 bases, in that order; junction bases with no gene match: 4. Germline CDR1 MRHNA, CDR2 SNTAGT. The CDR3 region has the DNA TGTGCCAGCAGTGAAGCGGGACAGGGGGCTAATGAGCAGTTCTTC. It specifies CASSEAGQGANEQFF.